This note documents a single TCR beta chain sequence. Its antigen target is currently unknown. Base qualities are missing; no much larger clone stands one base away. The sequencer was an Illumina HiSeq 1500. In-frame beta chains were kept once TCRdb had trimmed the public reads at Q25 with fastp and called clones with MiXCR. Records with the same CDR3 protein are collapsed into one entry carrying the most frequent genes and DNA. Recorded for this sample are approximately 400,000 distinct CDR3 sequences; 25% to 40% of them occurred a single time. The ten largest clones capture roughly an eighth of the sample. The data belong to a study of T cell repertoires in cytomegalovirus infection (dated by TCRdb to about 2019). Regarding the research as a whole: Donor HLA type was relevant to the analysis, because carriage of CMV infection together with the matching HLA type was indicated by public TCR beta signatures.

Looking up the germline V gene (reference sequence) yields CDR1 DFQATT and CDR2 SNEGSKA. V loses 5 bases at its end and J loses 7 bases; junction bases beyond the gene matches: 5. The CDR3 sequence holds 13 residues, the cysteine and phenylalanine included. Only CDR3 DNA remains: 39 bases, in frame from the first base. The research as a whole found: In both this cohort and an independent roughly 360-donor cohort, the cumulative frequency of public TCR beta family members distinguished carriers of CMV infection plus the relevant HLA type. The ex vivo response was dominated by HLA-C-restricted CMV-specific TCR beta clonotypes, which also provided the single most frequent clonotype in two of eight donors.

This TCR came from a human donor in good health (CMV status not recorded). Some clones in this sample may be carry-over from other donors' samples. Sequencing was carried out using PBMCs. The sequence links TRBV20-1 to TRBJ1-6, and TRBD1 matches 7 of the central bases. Here the CDR3 is given as CSAVRQGNSPLHF. The sequenced DNA is TGCAGTGCTGTCCGACAGGGAAATTCACCCCTCCACTTT.